One sample yielded the 6 T cell receptor beta chains listed below, sequenced in a study of T cells in Graves' hyperthyroidism and ophthalmopathy. Researchers amplified the TCR beta CDR3 regions from RNA transcripts. A first-round RT-PCR of the TCR CDR3 used the HTBI primer set. Using its own MiXCR run on the multiplex PCR reads, TCRdb lists one record per CDR3 protein. The table shows approximately 530,000 distinct CDR3 sequences, with 15% to 20% occurring only once. Sequenced material: blood. These receptors originate from a man aged 35 to 55 with Graves' ophthalmopathy.

This clonotype occurred many times. The chain combines TRBV2 with TRBJ2-2; D is unresolved. This CDR3 has 11 residues. Trimming removed 8 bases from V and 3 bases from J, with 4 bases in between. In germline, CDR1 is SNHLY, CDR2 FYNNEI. This CDR3 is CASGHTGELFF. The CDR3 DNA follows: TGTGCCAGCGGCCACACCGGGGAGCTGTTTTTT.

The table lists this clonotype with many counts. This chain connects TRBV18 to TRBJ1-1, with TRBD1 as a possible D gene (5 bases). The germline V gene has CDR1 KGHSH and CDR2 LQKENI. V was trimmed by 3 bases and J by 4 bases, leaving 15 bases between them. The CDR3 is 15 residues long. The CDR3 nucleotides are TGTGCCAGCTCACCCCTACAGAGGCAGGGCACTGAAGCTTTCTTT. Translated: CASSPLQRQGTEAFF.

The chain employs TRBV30 and TRBJ2-7, with unresolved D. The CDR3 sequence is 11 residues long. CDR1 GTSNPN and CDR2 SVGIG come from the germline V gene (reference sequence). V was pared by 1 base and J by 7 bases, with 8 bases between. The CDR3 nucleotides read TGTGCCTGGAGTGCGGGCTTGGAGCAGTACTTC. Its translation is CAWSAGLEQYF.

The chain employs TRBV20-1 and TRBJ2-7; 12 bases line up with TRBD2. Looked up from germline, CDR1 is DFQATT and CDR2 is SNEGSKA (reference sequence). With 5 bases clipped from V and 5 bases from J, the junction kept 7 bases outside the gene matches. CDR3 length: 14 amino acids. The CDR3 loop reads CSAHTSGRIHEQYF. CDR3 bases: TGCAGTGCTCATACTAGCGGGAGGATCCACGAGCAGTACTTC.

J is TRBJ1-1 and V is TRBV5-6, with 10 positions matching TRBD1. There are 13 residues in the CDR3. Trimming cost V 4 bases and J 5 bases; bases outside gene matches: 2. Germline loops: CDR1 SGHDT, CDR2 YYEEEE. The CDR3 DNA is TGTGCCAGCAGCGGGACAGGGGAGACTGAAGCTTTCTTT. Amino acids: CASSGTGETEAFF.

The genes are TRBV18 and TRBJ2-7, with 11 bases aligning to TRBD1. V shed 3 bases, J shed 3 bases, and the junction held 16 bases outside the gene matches. The V gene's germline CDR1 is KGHSH and CDR2 LQKENI. The CDR3 runs to 19 residues. The CDR3 DNA is TGTGCCAGCTCACCGGGGGGACAGGGGGGAGCACAGCACGTCTACGAGCAGTACTTC. It codes for CASSPGGQGGAQHVYEQYF.